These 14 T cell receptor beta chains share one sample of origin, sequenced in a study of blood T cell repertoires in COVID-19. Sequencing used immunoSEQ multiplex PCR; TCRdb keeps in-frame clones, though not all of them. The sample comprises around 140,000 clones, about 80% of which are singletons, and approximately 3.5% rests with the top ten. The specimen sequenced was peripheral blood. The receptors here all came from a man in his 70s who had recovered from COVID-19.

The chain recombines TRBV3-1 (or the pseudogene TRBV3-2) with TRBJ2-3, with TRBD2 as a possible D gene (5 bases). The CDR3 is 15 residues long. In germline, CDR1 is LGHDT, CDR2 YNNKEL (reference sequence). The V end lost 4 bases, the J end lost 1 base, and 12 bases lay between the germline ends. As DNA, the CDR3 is TGTGCCAGCAGCCCAAGCGGAAGAGGCACAGATACGCAGTATTTT. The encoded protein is CASSPSGRGTDTQYF.

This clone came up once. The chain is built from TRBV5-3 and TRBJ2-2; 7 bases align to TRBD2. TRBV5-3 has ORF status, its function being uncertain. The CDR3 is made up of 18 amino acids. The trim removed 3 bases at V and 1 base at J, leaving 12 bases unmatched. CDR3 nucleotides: TGTGCCAGAAGCTCGTACTTTACTAGCGTGAGGAACACCGGGGAGCTGTTTTTT. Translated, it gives CARSSYFTSVRNTGELFF.

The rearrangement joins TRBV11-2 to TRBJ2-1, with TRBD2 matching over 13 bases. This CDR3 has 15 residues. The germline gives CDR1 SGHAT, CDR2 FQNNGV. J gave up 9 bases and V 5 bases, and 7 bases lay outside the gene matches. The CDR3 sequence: CASSALAGGLGEQFF. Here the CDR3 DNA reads TGTGCCAGCAGCGCACTAGCGGGAGGGCTTGGTGAGCAGTTCTTC.

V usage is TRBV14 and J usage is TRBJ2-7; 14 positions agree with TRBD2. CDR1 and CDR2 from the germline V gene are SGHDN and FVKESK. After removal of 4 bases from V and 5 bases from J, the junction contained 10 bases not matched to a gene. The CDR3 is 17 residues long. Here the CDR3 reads CASSPQGLAGVMNEQYF. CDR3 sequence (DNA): TGTGCCAGCAGCCCACAGGGACTAGCGGGAGTCATGAACGAGCAGTACTTC. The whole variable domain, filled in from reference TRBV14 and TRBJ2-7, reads EAGVTQFPSHSVIEKGQTVTLRCDPISGHDNLYWYRRVMGKEIKFLLHFVKESKQDESGMPNNRFLAERTGGTYSTLKVQPAELEDSGVYFCASSPQGLAGVMNEQYFGPGTRLTVT.

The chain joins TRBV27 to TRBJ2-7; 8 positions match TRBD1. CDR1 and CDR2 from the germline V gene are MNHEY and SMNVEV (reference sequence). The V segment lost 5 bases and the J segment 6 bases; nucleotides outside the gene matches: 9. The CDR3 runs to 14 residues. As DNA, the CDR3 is TGTGCCAGCAGTACGGAGGACAGGGAACGCGAGCAGTACTTC. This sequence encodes CASSTEDREREQYF.

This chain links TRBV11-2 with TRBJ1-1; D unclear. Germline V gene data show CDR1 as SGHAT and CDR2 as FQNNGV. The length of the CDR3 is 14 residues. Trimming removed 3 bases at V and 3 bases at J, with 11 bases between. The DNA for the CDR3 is TGTGCCAGCAGCTTCCCCGGAGTATACACTGAAGCTTTCTTT. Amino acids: CASSFPGVYTEAFF. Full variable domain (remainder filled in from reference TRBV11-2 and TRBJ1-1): EAGVAQSPRYKIIEKRQSVAFWCNPISGHATLYWYQQILGQGPKLLIQFQNNGVVDDSQLPKDRFSAERLKGVDSTLKIQPAKLEDSAVYLCASSFPGVYTEAFFGQGTRLTVV.

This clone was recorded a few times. The CDR3 spells CAWSRGQGISPLHF. CDR3 coding DNA: TGTGCCTGGAGCCGGGGACAGGGGATTTCACCCCTCCACTTT. The J gene is TRBJ1-6, the V gene TRBV30; 10 bases are shared with TRBD1. The CDR3 consists of 14 residues. V gave up 3 bases and J gave up 9 bases; unmatched junction bases: 5. Germline V CDR1 and CDR2: GTSNPN, SVGIG (reference sequence).

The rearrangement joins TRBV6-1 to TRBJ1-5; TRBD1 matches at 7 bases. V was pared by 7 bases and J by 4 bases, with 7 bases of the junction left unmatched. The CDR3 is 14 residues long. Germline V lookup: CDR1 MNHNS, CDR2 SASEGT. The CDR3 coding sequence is TGTGCCAGCACCCTTACAGGGGCTAATCAGCCCCAGCATTTT. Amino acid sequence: CASTLTGANQPQHF.

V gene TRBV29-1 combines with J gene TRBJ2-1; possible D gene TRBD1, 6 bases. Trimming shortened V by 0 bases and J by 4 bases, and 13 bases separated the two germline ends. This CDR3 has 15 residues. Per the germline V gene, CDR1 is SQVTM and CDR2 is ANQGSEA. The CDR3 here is CSVEDPRGRYNEQFF. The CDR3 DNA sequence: TGCAGCGTTGAAGACCCCAGGGGACGATACAATGAGCAGTTCTTC.

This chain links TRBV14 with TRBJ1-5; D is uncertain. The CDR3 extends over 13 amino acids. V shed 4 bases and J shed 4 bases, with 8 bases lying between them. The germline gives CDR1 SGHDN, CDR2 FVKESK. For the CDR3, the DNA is TGTGCCAGCAGCCTACGCACAAATCAGCCCCAGCATTTT. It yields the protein CASSLRTNQPQHF.

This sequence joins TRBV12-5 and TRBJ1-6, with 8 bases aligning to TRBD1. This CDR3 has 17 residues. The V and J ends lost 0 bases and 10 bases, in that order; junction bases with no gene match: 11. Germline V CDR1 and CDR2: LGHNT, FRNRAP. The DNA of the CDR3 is TGTGCTAGTGGTTTGGTACTGGACAGGGTCTCCCGGTCACCCCTCCACTTT. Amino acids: CASGLVLDRVSRSPLHF.

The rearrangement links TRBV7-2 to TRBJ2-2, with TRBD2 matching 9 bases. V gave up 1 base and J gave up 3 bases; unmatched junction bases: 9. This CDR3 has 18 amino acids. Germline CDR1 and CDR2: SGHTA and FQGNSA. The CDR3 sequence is CASSLVFAGGRDTGELFF. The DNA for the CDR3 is TGTGCCAGCAGCTTAGTCTTTGCGGGCGGGAGGGACACCGGGGAGCTGTTTTTT.

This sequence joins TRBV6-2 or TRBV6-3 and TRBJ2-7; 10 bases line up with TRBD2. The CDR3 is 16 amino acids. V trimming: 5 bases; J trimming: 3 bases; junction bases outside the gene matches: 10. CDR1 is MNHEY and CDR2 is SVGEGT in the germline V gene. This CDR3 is CASSRIPAGGDYEQYF. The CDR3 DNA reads TGTGCCAGCAGTCGAATTCCAGCGGGAGGGGACTACGAGCAGTACTTC.

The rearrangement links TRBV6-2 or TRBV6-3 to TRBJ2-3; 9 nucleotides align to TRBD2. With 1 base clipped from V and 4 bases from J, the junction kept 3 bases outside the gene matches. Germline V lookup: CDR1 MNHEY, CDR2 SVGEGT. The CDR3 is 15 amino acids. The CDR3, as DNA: TGTGCCAGCAGTTACTTAGCGGGGGTCCCAGATACGCAGTATTTT. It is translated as CASSYLAGVPDTQYF.